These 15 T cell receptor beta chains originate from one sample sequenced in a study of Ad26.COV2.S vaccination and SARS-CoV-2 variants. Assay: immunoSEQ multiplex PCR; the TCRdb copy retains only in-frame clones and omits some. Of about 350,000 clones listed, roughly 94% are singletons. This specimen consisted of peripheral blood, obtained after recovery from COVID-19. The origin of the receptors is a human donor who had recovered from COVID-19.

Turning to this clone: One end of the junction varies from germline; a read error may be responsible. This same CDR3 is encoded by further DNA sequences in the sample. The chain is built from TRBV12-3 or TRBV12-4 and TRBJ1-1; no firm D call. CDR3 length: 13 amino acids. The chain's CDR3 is CASSSQENTEAFF. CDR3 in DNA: TGCGCCAGCAGTTCGCAGGAGAACACTGAAGCTTTCTTT.

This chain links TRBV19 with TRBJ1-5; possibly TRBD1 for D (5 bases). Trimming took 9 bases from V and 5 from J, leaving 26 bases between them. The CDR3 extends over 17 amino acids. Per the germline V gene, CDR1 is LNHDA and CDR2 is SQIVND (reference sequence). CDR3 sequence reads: CASSGRSGLVRDQPQHF. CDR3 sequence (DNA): TGTGCCAGCTCAGGGAGGTCGGGGTTGGTTAGGGATCAGCCCCAGCATTTT.

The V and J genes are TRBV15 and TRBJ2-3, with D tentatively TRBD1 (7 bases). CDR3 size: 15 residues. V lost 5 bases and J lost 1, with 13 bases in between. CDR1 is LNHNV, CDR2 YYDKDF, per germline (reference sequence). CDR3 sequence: CATSASRGGTDTQYF. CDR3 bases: TGTGCCACCAGCGCTTCCAGGGGGGGCACAGATACGCAGTATTTT.

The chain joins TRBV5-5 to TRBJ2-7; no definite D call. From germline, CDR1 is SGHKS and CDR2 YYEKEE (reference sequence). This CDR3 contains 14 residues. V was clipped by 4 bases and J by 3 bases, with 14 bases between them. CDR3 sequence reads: CASSPDGVYYEQYF. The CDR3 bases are TGTGCCAGCAGCCCGGACGGAGTTTACTACGAGCAGTACTTC.

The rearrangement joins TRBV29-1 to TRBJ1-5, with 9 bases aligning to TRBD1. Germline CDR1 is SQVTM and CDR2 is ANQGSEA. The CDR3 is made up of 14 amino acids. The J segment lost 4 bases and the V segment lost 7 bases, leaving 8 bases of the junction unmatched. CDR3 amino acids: CSATGGGYNQPQHF. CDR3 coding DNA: TGCAGCGCGACAGGGGGAGGATATAATCAGCCCCAGCATTTT.

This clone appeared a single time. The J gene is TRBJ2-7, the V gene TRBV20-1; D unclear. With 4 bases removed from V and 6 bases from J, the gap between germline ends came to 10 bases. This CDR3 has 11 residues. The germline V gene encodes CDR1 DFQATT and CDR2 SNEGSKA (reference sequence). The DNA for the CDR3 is TGCAGTGCTACTCGCGTTGGCGAGCAGTACTTC. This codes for CSATRVGEQYF.

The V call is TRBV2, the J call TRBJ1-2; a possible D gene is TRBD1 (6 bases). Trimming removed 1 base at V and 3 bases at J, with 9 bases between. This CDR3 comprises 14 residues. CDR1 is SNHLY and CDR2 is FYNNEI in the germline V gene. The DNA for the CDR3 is TGTGCCAGCAGTGAAGAGGCAGGGGACTATGGCTACACCTTC. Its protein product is CASSEEAGDYGYTF.

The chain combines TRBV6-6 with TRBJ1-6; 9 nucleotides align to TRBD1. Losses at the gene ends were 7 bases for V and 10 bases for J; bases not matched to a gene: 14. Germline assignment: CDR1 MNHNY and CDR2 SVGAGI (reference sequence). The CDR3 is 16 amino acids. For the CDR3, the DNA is TGTGCCAGCACTAAACAGGGGACAGGGACGGGGTCACCCCTCCACTTT. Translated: CASTKQGTGTGSPLHF.

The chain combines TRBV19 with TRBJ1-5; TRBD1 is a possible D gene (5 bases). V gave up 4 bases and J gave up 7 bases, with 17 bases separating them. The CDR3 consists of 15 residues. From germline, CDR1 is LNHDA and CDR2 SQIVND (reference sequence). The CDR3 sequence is CASSSPRQGEQPQHF. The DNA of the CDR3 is TGTGCCAGTAGTAGTCCTCGGCAGGGTGAACAGCCCCAGCATTTT.

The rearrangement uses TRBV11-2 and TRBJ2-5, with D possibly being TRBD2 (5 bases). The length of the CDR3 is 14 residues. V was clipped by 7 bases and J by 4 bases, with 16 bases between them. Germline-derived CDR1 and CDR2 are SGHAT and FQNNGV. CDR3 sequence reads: CASNAGRGLETQYF. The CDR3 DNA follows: TGTGCCAGCAACGCGGGCAGAGGGCTAGAGACCCAGTACTTC.

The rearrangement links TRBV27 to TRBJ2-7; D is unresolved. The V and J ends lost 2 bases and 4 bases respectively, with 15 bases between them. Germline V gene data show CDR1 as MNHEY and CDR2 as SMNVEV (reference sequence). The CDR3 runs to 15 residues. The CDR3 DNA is TGTGCCAGCAGTTTAGTCGCCGATTTCCGTTACGAGCAGTACTTC. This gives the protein CASSLVADFRYEQYF.

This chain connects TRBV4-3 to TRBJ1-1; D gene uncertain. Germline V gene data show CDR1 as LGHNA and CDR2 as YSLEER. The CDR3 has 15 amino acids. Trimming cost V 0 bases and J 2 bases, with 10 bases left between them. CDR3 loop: CASSQDPTGNTEAFF. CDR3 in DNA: TGCGCCAGCAGCCAAGATCCGACGGGCAACACTGAAGCTTTCTTT.

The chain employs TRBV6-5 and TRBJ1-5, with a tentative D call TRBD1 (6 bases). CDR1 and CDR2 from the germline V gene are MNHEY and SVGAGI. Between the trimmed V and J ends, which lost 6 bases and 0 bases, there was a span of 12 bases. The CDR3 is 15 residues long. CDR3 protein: CASRAEQGSNQPQHF. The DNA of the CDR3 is TGTGCCAGCAGGGCGGAACAGGGTAGCAATCAGCCCCAGCATTTT.

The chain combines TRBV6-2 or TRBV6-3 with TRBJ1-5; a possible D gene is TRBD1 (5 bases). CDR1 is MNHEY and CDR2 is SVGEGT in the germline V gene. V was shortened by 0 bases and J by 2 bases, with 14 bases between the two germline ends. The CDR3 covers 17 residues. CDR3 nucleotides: TGTGCCAGCAGTTACTCGTACGGGCAGGGTGGCAATCAGCCCCAGCATTTT. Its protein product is CASSYSYGQGGNQPQHF.

CDR3 bases: TGTGCCAGCAGCGTAGCGCAGGGGTCTTTGAGGTTAAATGAGCAGTTCTTC. It codes for CASSVAQGSLRLNEQFF. The chain couples TRBV9 to TRBJ2-1, with D perhaps TRBD1 (6 bases). Germline V CDR1 and CDR2: SGDLS, YYNGEE. Trimming shortened V by 0 bases and J by 7 bases, and 20 bases separated the two germline ends. The CDR3 length is 17 residues. The full variable domain, in which reference TRBV9 and TRBJ2-1 provide the parts outside the CDR3, is DSGVTQTPKHLITATGQRVTLRCSPRSGDLSVYWYQQSLDQGLQFLIQYYNGEERAKGNILERFSAQQFPDLHSELNLSSLELGDSALYFCASSVAQGSLRLNEQFFGPGTRLTVL.